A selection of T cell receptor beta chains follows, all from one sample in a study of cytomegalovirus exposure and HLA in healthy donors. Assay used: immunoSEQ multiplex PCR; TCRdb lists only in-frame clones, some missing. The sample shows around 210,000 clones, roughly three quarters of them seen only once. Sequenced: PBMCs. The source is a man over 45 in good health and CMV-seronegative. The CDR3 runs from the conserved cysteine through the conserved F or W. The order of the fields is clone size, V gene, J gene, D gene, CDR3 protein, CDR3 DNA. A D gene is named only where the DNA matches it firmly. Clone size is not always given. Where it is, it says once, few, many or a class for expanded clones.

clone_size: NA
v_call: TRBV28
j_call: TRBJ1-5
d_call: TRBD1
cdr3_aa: CASSLRQGNQPQHF
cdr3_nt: TGTGCCAGCAGTTTAAGACAGGGAAACCAGCCCCAGCATTTT

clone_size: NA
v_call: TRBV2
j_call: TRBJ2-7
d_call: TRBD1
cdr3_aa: CASSEANRGQGGEQYF
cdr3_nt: TGTGCCAGCAGTGAAGCGAACAGGGGGCAGGGTGGCGAGCAGTACTTC

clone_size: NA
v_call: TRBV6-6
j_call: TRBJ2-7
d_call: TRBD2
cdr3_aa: CASSYSSSGMSYEQYF
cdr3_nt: TGTGCCAGCAGTTACTCGTCAAGCGGGATGTCCTACGAGCAGTACTTC

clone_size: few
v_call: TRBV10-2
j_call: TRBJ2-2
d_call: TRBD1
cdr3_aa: CASSVGQSNTGELFF
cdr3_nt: TGCGCCAGCAGTGTGGGACAGAGTAACACCGGGGAGCTGTTTTTT

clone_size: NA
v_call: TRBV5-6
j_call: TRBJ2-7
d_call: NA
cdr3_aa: CASSLAGDPADEQYF
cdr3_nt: TGTGCCAGCAGCTTGGCTGGTGACCCCGCGGACGAGCAGTACTTC

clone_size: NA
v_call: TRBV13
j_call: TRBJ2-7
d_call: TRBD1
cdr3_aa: CASSPRQGSYEQYF
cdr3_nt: TGTGCCAGCAGCCCGAGACAGGGCTCCTACGAGCAGTACTTC

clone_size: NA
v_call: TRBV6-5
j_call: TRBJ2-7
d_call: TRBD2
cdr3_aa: CASSSRLAGDTYEQYF
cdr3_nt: TGTGCCAGCAGTTCACGACTAGCGGGAGACACCTACGAGCAGTACTTC

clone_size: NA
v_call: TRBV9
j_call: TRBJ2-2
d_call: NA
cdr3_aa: CASSVVVGGTGELFF
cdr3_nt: TGTGCCAGCAGCGTAGTTGTTGGGGGGACCGGGGAGCTGTTTTTT

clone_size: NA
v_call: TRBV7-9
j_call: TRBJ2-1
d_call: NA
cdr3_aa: CASSLLVAFSYNEQFF
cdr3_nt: TGTGCCAGCAGCTTGCTTGTAGCCTTTTCCTACAATGAGCAGTTCTTC

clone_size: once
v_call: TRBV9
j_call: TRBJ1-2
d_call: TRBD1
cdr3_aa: CASRGGQGWGYTF
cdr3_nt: TGTGCCAGCAGGGGGGGACAGGGTTGGGGCTACACCTTC

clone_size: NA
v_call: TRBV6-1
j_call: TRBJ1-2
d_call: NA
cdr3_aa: CASSAGGGNYGYTF
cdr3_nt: TGTGCCAGCAGCGCCGGGGGGGGAAACTATGGCTACACCTTC

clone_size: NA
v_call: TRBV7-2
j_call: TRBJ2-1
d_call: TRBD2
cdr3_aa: CASQRAGGFGEQFF
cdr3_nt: TGTGCCTCTCAAAGAGCGGGAGGTTTCGGTGAGCAGTTCTTC

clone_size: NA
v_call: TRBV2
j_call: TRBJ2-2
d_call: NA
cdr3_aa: CASSRLGRELFF
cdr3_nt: TGTGCCAGCAGTCGACTAGGCCGGGAGCTGTTTTTT

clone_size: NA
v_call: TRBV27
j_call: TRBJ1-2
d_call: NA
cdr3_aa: CASSFRGYGGYTF
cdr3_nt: TGTGCCAGCAGTTTCCGGGGGTACGGTGGCTACACCTTC

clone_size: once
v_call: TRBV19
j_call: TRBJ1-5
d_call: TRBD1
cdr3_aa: CASRGGAAGNQPQHF
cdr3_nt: TGTGCCAGTAGAGGGGGCGCCGCGGGCAATCAGCCCCAGCATTTT

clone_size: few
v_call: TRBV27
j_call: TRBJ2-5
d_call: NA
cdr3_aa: CASRPRLAQETQYF
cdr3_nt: TGTGCCAGCAGACCCCGACTGGCGCAAGAGACCCAGTACTTC

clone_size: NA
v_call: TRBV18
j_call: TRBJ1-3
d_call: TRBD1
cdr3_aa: CASSPVAGGFENTIYF
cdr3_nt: TGTGCCAGCTCACCAGTGGCAGGGGGCTTTGAGAACACCATATATTTT

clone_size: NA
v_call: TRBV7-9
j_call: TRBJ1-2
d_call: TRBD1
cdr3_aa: CASSLSTGPYGYTF
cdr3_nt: TGTGCCAGCAGCCTATCGACAGGGCCCTATGGCTACACCTTC

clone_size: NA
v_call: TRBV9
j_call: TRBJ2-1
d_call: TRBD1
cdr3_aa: CASSPGPRTGGLSSYNEQFF
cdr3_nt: TGTGCCAGCAGCCCAGGACCCAGGACAGGGGGCCTCAGCTCCTACAATGAGCAGTTCTTC

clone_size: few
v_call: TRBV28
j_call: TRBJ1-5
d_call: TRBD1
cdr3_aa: CASSPYGQGSNQPQHF
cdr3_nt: TGTGCCAGCAGTCCCTATGGACAGGGGAGCAATCAGCCCCAGCATTTT

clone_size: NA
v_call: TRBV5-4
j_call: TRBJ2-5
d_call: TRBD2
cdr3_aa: CASSPNRTSGRRETQYF
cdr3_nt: TGTGCCAGCAGCCCGAACCGGACTAGCGGGAGGCGAGAGACCCAGTACTTC

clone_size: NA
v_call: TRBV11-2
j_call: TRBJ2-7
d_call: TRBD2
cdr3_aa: CASSSTSGGSYEQYF
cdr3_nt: TGTGCCAGCAGCTCGACTAGCGGGGGATCCTACGAGCAGTACTTC

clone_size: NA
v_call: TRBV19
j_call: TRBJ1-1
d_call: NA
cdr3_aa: CASSRRPHTEAFF
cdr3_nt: TGTGCCAGTAGTAGGCGGCCTCACACTGAAGCTTTCTTT

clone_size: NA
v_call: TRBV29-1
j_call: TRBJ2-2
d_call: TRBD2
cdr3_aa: CSGSTSGSINTGELFF
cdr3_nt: TGCAGCGGCTCGACTAGCGGGAGTATTAACACCGGGGAGCTGTTTTTT

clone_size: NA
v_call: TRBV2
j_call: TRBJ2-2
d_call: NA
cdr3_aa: CASTKQGTGELFF
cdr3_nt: TGTGCCAGCACCAAACAGGGTACCGGGGAGCTGTTTTTT

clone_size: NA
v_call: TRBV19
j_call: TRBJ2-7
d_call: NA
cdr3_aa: CASSIEGGYEQYF
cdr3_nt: TGTGCCAGTAGTATAGAGGGAGGATACGAGCAGTACTTC

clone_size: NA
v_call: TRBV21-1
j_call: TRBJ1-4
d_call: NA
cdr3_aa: CASSKVRRVFEKLFF
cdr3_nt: TGTGCCAGCAGCAAAGTCCGCCGGGTATTTGAAAAACTGTTTTTT

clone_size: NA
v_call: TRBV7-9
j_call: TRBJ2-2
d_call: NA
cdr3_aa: CASSSGRGTGELFF
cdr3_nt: TGTGCCAGCAGCTCTGGCCGTGGCACCGGGGAGCTGTTTTTT

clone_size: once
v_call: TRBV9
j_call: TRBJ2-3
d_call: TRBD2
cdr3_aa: CASSTGLAGDTDTQYF
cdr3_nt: TGTGCCAGCAGCACGGGACTAGCGGGAGACACAGATACGCAGTATTTT

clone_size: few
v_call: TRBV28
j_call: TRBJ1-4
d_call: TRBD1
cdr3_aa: CASSPGTVEKLFF
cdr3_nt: TGTGCCAGCAGTCCCGGGACAGTAGAAAAACTGTTTTTT

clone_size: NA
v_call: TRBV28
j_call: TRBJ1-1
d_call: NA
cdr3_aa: CASIVRGGTEAFF
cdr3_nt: TGTGCCAGCATCGTAAGGGGGGGAACTGAAGCTTTCTTT

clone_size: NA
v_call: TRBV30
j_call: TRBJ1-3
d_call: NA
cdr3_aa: CARGGVSGNTIYF
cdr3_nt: TGTGCCCGAGGCGGGGTCTCTGGAAACACCATATATTTT

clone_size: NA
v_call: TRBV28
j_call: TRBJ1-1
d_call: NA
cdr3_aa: CASSLSLSWTEAFF
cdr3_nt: TGTGCCAGCAGTTTATCGTTGAGTTGGACTGAAGCTTTCTTT

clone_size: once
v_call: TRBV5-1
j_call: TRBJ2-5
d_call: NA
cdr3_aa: CASSLQGETQYF
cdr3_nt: TGCGCCAGCAGCTTACAGGGAGAGACCCAGTACTTC

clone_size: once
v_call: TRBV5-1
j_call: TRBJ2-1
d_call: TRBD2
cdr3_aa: CASSLASSSGINEQFF
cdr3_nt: TGCGCCAGCAGCTTGGCGTCCAGTAGCGGGATTAATGAGCAGTTCTTC

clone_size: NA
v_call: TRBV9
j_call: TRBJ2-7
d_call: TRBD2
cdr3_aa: CASSVEGLAPHEQYF
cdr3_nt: TGTGCCAGCAGCGTAGAGGGACTAGCCCCCCACGAGCAGTACTTC

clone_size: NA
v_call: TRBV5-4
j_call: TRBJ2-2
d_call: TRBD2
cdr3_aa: CASTSGAANTGELFF
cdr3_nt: TGTGCCAGCACTAGCGGGGCCGCGAACACCGGGGAGCTGTTTTTT

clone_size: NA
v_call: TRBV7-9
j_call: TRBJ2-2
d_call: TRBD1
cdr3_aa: CSSSSTGTGSNTGELFF
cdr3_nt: TGTTCCAGCAGCTCCACCGGGACAGGGTCGAACACCGGGGAGCTGTTTTTT

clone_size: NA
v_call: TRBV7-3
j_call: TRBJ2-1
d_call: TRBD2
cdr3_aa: CASSFTSGIYNEQFF
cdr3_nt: TGTGCCAGCAGCTTTACTAGCGGGATATACAATGAGCAGTTCTTC

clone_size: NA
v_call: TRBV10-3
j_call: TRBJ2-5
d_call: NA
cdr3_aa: CAISAAGLQETQYF
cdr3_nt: TGTGCCATCAGTGCCGCGGGGCTACAAGAGACCCAGTACTTC

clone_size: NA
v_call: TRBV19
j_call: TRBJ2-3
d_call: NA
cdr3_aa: CASSIETPDTQYF
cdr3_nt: TGTGCCAGTAGTATAGAGACACCAGATACGCAGTATTTT

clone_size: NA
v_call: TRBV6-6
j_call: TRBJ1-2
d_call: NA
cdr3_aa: CASSLLSNYGYTF
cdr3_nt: TGTGCCAGCAGTCTTCTCAGTAACTATGGCTACACCTTC

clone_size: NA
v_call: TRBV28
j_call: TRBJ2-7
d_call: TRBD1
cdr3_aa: CASRGWGQGTGEQYF
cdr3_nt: TGTGCCAGCAGGGGATGGGGACAGGGGACAGGGGAGCAGTACTTC